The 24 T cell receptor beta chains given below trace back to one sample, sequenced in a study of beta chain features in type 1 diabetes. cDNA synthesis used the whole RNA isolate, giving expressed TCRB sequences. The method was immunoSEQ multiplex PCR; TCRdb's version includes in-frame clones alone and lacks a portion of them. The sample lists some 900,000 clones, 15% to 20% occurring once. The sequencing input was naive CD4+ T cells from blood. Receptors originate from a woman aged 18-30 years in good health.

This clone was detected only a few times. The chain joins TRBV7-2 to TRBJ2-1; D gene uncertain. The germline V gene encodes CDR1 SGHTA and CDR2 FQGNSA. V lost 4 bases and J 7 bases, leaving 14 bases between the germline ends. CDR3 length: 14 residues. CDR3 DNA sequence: TGTGCCAGCAGCTCACGACCCTTCGGGAATGAGCAGTTCTTC. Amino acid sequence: CASSSRPFGNEQFF.

In DNA form, the CDR3 reads TGTGCCAGCAGCTTAGGCAACTCTGGAAACACCATATATTTT. Translating it yields CASSLGNSGNTIYF. The chain recombines TRBV4-2 with TRBJ1-3; no reliable D call. From germline, CDR1 is LGHNA and CDR2 YNFKEQ. V was clipped by 5 bases and J by 0 bases, with 8 bases between them. The CDR3 is made up of 14 amino acids.

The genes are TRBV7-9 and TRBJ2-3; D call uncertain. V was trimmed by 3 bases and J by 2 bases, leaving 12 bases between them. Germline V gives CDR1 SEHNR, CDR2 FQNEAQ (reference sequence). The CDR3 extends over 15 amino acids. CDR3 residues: CASSFQLADTDTQYF. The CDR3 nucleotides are TGTGCCAGCAGCTTCCAATTGGCCGACACAGATACGCAGTATTTT.

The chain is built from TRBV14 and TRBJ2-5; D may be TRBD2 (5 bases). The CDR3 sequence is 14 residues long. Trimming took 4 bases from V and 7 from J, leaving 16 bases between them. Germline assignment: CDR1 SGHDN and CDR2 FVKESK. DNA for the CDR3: TGTGCCAGCAGCCCCGTAGCGCCCAGCGGGACCCAGTACTTC. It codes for CASSPVAPSGTQYF.

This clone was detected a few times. CDR3 DNA: TGTGCCAGCAGCCTACGACAGTCAAATCAGCCCCAGCATTTT. Protein product: CASSLRQSNQPQHF. The gene calls are TRBV7-8 and TRBJ1-5; maybe TRBD1 (5 bases). CDR1 is SGHVS and CDR2 is FQNEAQ in the germline V gene. The length of the CDR3 is 14 residues. Trimming took off 5 bases at V and 4 bases at J, with 12 bases between the two ends.

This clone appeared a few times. DNA of the CDR3: TGTGCCAGCAGCCCCAGACAGGGATATCAGCCCCAGCATTTT. Translated, it gives CASSPRQGYQPQHF. V is TRBV5-5 and J is TRBJ1-5; TRBD1 agrees at 7 bases. Germline CDR1 SGHKS, CDR2 YYEKEE (reference sequence). Trimming removed 4 bases from V and 5 bases from J; junction bases left unmatched: 6. The CDR3 totals 14 residues.

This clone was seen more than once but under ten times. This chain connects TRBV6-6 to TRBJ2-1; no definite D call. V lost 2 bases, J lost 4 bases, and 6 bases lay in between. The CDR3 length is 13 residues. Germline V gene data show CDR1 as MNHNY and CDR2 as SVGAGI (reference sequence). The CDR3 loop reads CASSYDQYNEQFF. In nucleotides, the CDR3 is TGTGCCAGCAGTTACGATCAGTACAATGAGCAGTTCTTC.

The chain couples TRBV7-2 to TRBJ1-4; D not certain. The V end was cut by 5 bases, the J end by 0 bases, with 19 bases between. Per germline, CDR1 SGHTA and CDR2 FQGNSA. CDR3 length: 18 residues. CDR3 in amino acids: CASSQFLRYSPTNEKLFF. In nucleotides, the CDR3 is TGTGCCAGCAGCCAATTCCTCCGATACAGCCCAACTAATGAAAAACTGTTTTTT.

The CDR3 loop is CASSGGHGGEQFF. For the CDR3, the DNA is TGCGCCAGCAGTGGGGGACACGGGGGTGAGCAGTTCTTC. The chain couples TRBV10-2 to TRBJ2-1; D tentatively reads TRBD1 or TRBD2 (6 bases each). The CDR3 covers 13 residues. The V gene's germline CDR1 is WSHSY and CDR2 SAAADI. The V and J ends lost 4 bases and 9 bases respectively, with 13 bases between them.

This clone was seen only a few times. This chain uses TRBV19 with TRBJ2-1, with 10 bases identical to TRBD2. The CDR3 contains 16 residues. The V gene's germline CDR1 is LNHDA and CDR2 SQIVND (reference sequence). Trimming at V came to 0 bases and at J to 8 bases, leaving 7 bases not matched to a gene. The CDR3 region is CASSIDASGSLDEQFF. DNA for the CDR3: TGTGCCAGTAGTATAGACGCTAGCGGGAGTTTGGATGAGCAGTTCTTC.

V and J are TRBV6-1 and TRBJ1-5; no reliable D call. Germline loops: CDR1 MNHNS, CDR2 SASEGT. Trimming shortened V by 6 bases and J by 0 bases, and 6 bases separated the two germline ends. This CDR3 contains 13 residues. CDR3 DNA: TGTGCCAGCAGCAAGTATAGCAATCAGCCCCAGCATTTT. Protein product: CASSKYSNQPQHF.

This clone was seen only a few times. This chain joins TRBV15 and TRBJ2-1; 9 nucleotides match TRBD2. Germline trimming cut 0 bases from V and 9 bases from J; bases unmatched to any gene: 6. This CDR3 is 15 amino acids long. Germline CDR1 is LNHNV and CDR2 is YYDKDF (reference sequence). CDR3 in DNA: TGTGCCACCAGCAGAGATTCAGCGGGAGGTATTGAGCAGTTCTTC. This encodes CATSRDSAGGIEQFF.

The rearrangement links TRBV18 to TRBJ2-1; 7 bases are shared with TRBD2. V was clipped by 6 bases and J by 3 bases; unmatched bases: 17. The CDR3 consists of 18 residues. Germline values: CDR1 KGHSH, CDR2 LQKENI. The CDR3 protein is CASSPYGASGILYNEQFF. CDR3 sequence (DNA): TGTGCCAGCTCGCCATACGGAGCCAGCGGGATTCTCTACAATGAGCAGTTCTTC.

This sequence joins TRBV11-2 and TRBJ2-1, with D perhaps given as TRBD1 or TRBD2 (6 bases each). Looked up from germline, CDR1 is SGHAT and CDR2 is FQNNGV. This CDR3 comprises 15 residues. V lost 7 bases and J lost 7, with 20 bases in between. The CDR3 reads CASTVQGQGRNEQFF. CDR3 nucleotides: TGTGCCAGCACCGTCCAGGGGCAGGGGAGGAATGAGCAGTTCTTC.

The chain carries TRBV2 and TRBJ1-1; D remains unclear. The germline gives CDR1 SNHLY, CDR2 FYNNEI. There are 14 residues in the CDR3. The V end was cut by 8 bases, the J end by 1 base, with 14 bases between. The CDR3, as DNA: TGTGCCAGCCAGCTGACGGGGTGGAACACTGAAGCTTTCTTT. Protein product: CASQLTGWNTEAFF.

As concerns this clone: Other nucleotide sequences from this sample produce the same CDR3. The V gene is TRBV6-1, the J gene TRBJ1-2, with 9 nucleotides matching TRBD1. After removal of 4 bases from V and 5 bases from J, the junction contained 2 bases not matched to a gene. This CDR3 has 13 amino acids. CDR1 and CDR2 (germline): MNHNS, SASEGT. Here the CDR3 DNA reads TGTGCCAGCAGTGCCGGGACAGGGTATGGCTACACCTTC. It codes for CASSAGTGYGYTF.

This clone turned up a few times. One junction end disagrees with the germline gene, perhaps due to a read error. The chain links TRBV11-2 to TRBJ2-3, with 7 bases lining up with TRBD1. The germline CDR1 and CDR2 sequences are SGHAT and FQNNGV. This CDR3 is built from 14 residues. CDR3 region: CASSLAAGTVTQYF. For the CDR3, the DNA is TGTGCCAGCAGCTTAGCCGCTGGGACAGTTACGCAGTATTTT.

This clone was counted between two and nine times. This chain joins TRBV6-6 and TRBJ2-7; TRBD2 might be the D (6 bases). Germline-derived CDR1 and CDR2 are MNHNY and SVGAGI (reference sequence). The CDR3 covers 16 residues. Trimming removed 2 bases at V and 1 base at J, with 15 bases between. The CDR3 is CASSYDIAGRSYEQYF. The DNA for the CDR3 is TGTGCCAGCAGTTACGATATTGCGGGGAGGTCCTACGAGCAGTACTTC.

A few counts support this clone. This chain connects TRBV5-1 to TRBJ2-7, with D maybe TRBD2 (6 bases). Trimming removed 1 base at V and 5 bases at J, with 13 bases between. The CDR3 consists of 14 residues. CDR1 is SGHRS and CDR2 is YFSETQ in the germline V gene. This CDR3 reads CASSLYLSGDEQYF. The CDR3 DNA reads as TGCGCCAGCAGCTTGTATCTTTCGGGGGACGAGCAGTACTTC.

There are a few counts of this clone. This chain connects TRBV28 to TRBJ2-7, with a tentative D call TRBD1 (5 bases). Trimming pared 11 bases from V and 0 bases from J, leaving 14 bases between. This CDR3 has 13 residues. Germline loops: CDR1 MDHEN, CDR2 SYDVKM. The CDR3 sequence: CASLGRPSYEQYF. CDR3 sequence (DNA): TGTGCCTCATTGGGGCGCCCCTCCTACGAGCAGTACTTC. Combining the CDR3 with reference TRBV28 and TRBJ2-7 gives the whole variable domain DVKVTQSSRYLVKRTGEKVFLECVQDMDHENMFWYRQDPGLGLRLIYFSYDVKMKEKGDIPEGYSVSREKKERFSLILESASTNQTSMYLCASLGRPSYEQYFGPGTRLTVT.

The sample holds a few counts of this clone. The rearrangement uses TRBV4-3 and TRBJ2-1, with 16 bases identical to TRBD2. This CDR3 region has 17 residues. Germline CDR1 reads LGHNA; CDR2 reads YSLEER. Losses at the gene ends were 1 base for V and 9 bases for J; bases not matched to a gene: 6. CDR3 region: CASSQALGLAGGLEQFF. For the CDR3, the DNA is TGCGCCAGCAGCCAAGCTCTGGGACTAGCGGGAGGGCTTGAGCAGTTCTTC.

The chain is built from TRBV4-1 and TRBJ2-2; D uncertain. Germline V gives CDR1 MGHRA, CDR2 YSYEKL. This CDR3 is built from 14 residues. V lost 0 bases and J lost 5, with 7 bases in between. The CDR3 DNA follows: TGCGCCAGCAGCCAAGAGGGCTCTACCGGGGAGCTGTTTTTT. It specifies CASSQEGSTGELFF.

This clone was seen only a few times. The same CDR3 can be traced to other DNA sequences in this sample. CDR3 amino acids: CASSPTSGRAYEQYF. In DNA, the CDR3 is TGTGCCAGCAGCCCAACTAGCGGGAGGGCCTACGAGCAGTACTTC. The V and J genes are TRBV7-9 and TRBJ2-7; 13 nucleotides match TRBD2. CDR1 is SEHNR and CDR2 is FQNEAQ in the germline V gene (reference sequence). The CDR3 contains 15 residues. The V gene end was trimmed by 5 bases and the J gene end by 2 bases; junction bases not matched to a gene: 3.

CDR3 sequence reads: CASSFASGTYNEQFF. DNA of the CDR3: TGTGCCAGCAGTTTCGCCAGCGGAACCTACAATGAGCAGTTCTTC. The chain couples TRBV28 to TRBJ2-1; D perhaps matches TRBD2 (5 bases). This CDR3 spans 15 amino acids. CDR1 is MDHEN, CDR2 SYDVKM, per germline. The V gene lost 3 bases and the J gene lost 2 bases, with 11 bases spanning the gap.